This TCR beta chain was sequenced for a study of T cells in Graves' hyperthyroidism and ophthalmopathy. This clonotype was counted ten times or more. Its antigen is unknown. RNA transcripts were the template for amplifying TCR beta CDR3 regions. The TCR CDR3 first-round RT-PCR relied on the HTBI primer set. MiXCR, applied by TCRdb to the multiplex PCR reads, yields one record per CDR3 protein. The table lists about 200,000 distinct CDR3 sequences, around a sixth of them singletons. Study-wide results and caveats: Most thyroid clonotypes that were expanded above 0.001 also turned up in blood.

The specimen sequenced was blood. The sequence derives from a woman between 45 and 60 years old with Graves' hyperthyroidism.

This CDR3 is CAISEQSYEQYF. The CDR3 nucleotides are TGTGCCATCAGTGAGCAATCCTACGAGCAGTACTTC. This sequence joins TRBV10-3 and TRBJ2-7; D is undetermined. The CDR3 consists of 12 residues. V was pared by 2 bases and J by 1 base, with 3 bases between. Germline CDR1 and CDR2: ENHRY and SYGVKD.